This T cell receptor beta chain was found in a study of T cells in severe cutaneous drug reactions. Study summary: Patients came from Taiwan, Thailand and a European registry, 2011 to 2018.

The iRepertoire multiplex PCR system with TCR subtype-specific primers built both bulk and single-cell libraries. Roughly 100-550 ng of RNA per sample was bulk library input. TCRdb processed the multiplex PCR reads again and assigns one entry to each CDR3 protein, with no DNA. This table holds about 8,300 distinct CDR3 sequences. The CDR3 loop spans 14 amino acids. Germline CDR1 is SGHTA and CDR2 is FQGTGA. Study conclusions and caveats: Tolerant-control and healthy-donor PBMC lacked or rarely had the public CDR3 found in blisters. TRBV12-4 use rose strongly in carbamazepine-induced Stevens-Johnson syndrome or toxic epidermal necrolysis, averaging about 34% in blister cells and about 4.6% in PBMC.

About this clonotype itself: Its specificity is not known.

The patients sequenced had a carbamazepine-induced Stevens-Johnson syndrome or toxic epidermal necrolysis reaction. The source of this sequence is a human donor with a severe cutaneous adverse drug reaction. Sequenced input: cells from a skin blister. The chain is built from TRBV7-3 and TRBJ1-2. The CDR3 here is CASTSPERSYGYTF.